These 27 T cell receptor beta chains originate from one sample sequenced in a study of blood T cell repertoires in COVID-19. This table comes from immunoSEQ multiplex PCR, and its TCRdb copy is limited to in-frame clones, with some not included. The repertoire holds roughly 150,000 clones, with about 74% as singletons. Sequenced input: peripheral blood. The receptor source for this set is a man aged 55 to 70 with acute or convalescent COVID-19.

A few counts support this clone. This chain links TRBV5-5 with TRBJ2-3; 8 nucleotides align to TRBD1. Germline V gene data show CDR1 as SGHKS and CDR2 as YYEKEE (reference sequence). V gave up 7 bases and J gave up 6 bases; unmatched junction bases: 10. The CDR3 has 14 residues. The CDR3 here is CASSALTGADTQYF. CDR3 coding DNA: TGTGCCAGCTCGGCGCTGACAGGGGCGGATACGCAGTATTTT.

The chain is built from TRBV7-2 and TRBJ1-2; TRBD1 agrees at 9 bases. J gave up 8 bases and V 5 bases, and 12 bases lay outside the gene matches. CDR1 is SGHTA and CDR2 is FQGNSA in the germline V gene. The CDR3 totals 15 residues. The DNA of the CDR3 is TGTGCCAGCAGCCCACATGGGACAGGGTCTGGGGGCTACACCTTC. Its protein is CASSPHGTGSGGYTF.

The chain recombines TRBV7-8 with TRBJ1-3, with D maybe TRBD1 (5 bases). Germline V lookup: CDR1 SGHVS, CDR2 FQNEAQ. The CDR3 contains 19 residues. V shed 0 bases and J shed 0 bases, with 18 bases lying between them. CDR3 in amino acids: CASSLAWAGPPSSGNTIYF. Written as DNA, the CDR3 is TGTGCCAGCAGCTTAGCGTGGGCAGGGCCTCCTAGCTCTGGAAACACCATATATTTT.

The chain joins TRBV13 to TRBJ2-3, with 8 bases fitting TRBD1. With 5 bases clipped from V and 1 base from J, the junction kept 8 bases outside the gene matches. This CDR3 region has 16 residues. Germline values: CDR1 PRHDT, CDR2 FYEKMQ (reference sequence). CDR3 region: CASSGHRGVGTDTQYF. As DNA, the CDR3 is TGTGCCAGCAGCGGCCACAGGGGGGTGGGCACAGATACGCAGTATTTT.

The chain couples TRBV6-5 to TRBJ1-3; D call uncertain. Trimming took off 8 bases at V and 0 bases at J, with 11 bases between the two ends. Germline CDR1 and CDR2: MNHEY and SVGAGI. The CDR3 covers 14 residues. The CDR3 bases are TGTGCCAGCTCCCCTCTAAACTCTGGAAACACCATATATTTT. It codes for CASSPLNSGNTIYF.

This chain connects TRBV2 to TRBJ1-5; 7 nucleotides line up with TRBD1. This CDR3 has 15 amino acids. CDR1 and CDR2 from the germline V gene are SNHLY and FYNNEI. V gave up 0 bases and J gave up 4 bases; unmatched junction bases: 3. The chain's CDR3 is CASSEATGQNQPQHF. As DNA, the CDR3 is TGTGCCAGCAGTGAAGCGACAGGGCAGAATCAGCCCCAGCATTTT. The full variable domain, rest sourced from reference TRBV2 and TRBJ1-5, is EPEVTQTPSHQVTQMGQEVILRCVPISNHLYFYWYRQILGQKVEFLVSFYNNEISEKSEIFDDQFSVERPDGSNFTLKIRSTKLEDSAMYFCASSEATGQNQPQHFGDGTRLSIL.

There are a few counts of this clone. This chain uses TRBV5-4 with TRBJ1-1; TRBD1 aligns across 8 bases. The CDR3 has 14 amino acids. V lost 2 bases and J lost 1; bases outside the gene matches: 1. CDR1 SGHNT and CDR2 YYREEE come from the germline V gene (reference sequence). The CDR3 sequence is CASSFGQGNTEAFF. In DNA, the CDR3 is TGTGCCAGCAGCTTCGGACAGGGGAACACTGAAGCTTTCTTT. The complete variable domain, with remaining parts taken from reference TRBV5-4 and TRBJ1-1, reads ETGVTQSPTHLIKTRGQQVTLRCSSQSGHNTVSWYQQALGQGPQFIFQYYREEENGRGNFPPRFSGLQFPNYSSELNVNALELDDSALYLCASSFGQGNTEAFFGQGTRLTVV.

The CDR3 here is CASSLTPTGVLGYTF. CDR3 in DNA: TGTGCCAGCAGTTTAACTCCCACAGGGGTTCTTGGCTACACCTTC. The V gene is TRBV27, the J gene TRBJ1-2, with TRBD1 matching 7 bases. The CDR3 consists of 15 residues. Germline V gene lookup returns CDR1 MNHEY and CDR2 SMNVEV (reference sequence). Trimming cost V 2 bases and J 7 bases; bases outside gene matches: 10.

The chain has TRBV10-3 and TRBJ1-3; 7 nucleotides align to TRBD1. Trimming removed 6 bases from V and 2 bases from J; junction bases left unmatched: 7. The CDR3 has 15 amino acids. The germline gives CDR1 ENHRY, CDR2 SYGVKD. CDR3 nucleotide sequence: TGTGCCATCAGGTCGACAGGGAAGACTGGAAACACCATATATTTT. Protein product: CAIRSTGKTGNTIYF.

V is TRBV5-1 and J is TRBJ1-6; 11 nucleotides align to TRBD1. Germline V CDR1 and CDR2: SGHRS, YFSETQ. V gave up 4 bases and J gave up 9 bases; unmatched junction bases: 3. The CDR3 has 14 residues. This chain's CDR3 is CASSRTGGTSPLHF. The CDR3 DNA follows: TGCGCCAGCAGCCGGACAGGGGGCACTTCACCCCTCCACTTT.

This rearrangement joins TRBV18 to TRBJ1-1; 7 bases map to TRBD1. The germline V gene has CDR1 KGHSH and CDR2 LQKENI. The J segment lost 0 bases and the V segment lost 5 bases, leaving 6 bases of the junction unmatched. This CDR3 region has 15 residues. As DNA, the CDR3 is TGTGCCAGCTCATCATCACAGGGGCTGAACACTGAAGCTTTCTTT. This translates into CASSSSQGLNTEAFF. The complete variable domain, with remaining parts taken from reference TRBV18 and TRBJ1-1, reads NAGVMQNPRHLVRRRGQEARLRCSPMKGHSHVYWYRQLPEEGLKFMVYLQKENIIDESGMPKERFSAEFPKEGPSILRIQQVVRGDSAAYFCASSSSQGLNTEAFFGQGTRLTVV.

J is TRBJ2-1 and V is TRBV25-1, with 9 nucleotides matching TRBD1. Losses at the gene ends were 5 bases for V and 8 bases for J; bases not matched to a gene: 10. The V gene's germline CDR1 is MGHDK and CDR2 SYGVNS. The CDR3 is made up of 15 amino acids. CDR3 nucleotides: TGTGCCAGCAGTCCTTGGACAGGGGAGGGAGATGAGCAGTTCTTC. Translation: CASSPWTGEGDEQFF.

V gene TRBV3-1 (or the pseudogene TRBV3-2) combines with J gene TRBJ2-1, with 9 bases identical to TRBD2. In germline, CDR1 is LGHDT, CDR2 YNNKEL (reference sequence). J gave up 8 bases and V 1 base, and 9 bases lay outside the gene matches. The CDR3 contains 16 residues. CDR3 nucleotides: TGTGCCAGCAGCCAAGCCCGGACTAGCGTGGGCCATGAGCAGTTCTTC. Translation gives CASSQARTSVGHEQFF.

V and J are TRBV4-3 and TRBJ1-5; 8 bases align to TRBD1. Unmatched junction bases numbered 5, after V lost 1 base and J lost 3 bases. Germline assignment: CDR1 LGHNA and CDR2 YSLEER. The CDR3 covers 16 residues. CDR3 DNA: TGCGCCAGCAGCCAAGGGGCGGGACAGGTCAATCAGCCCCAGCATTTT. Residues: CASSQGAGQVNQPQHF.

The chain couples TRBV5-1 to TRBJ1-3; D unresolved. Germline V gene data show CDR1 as SGHRS and CDR2 as YFSETQ. Trimming left V 4 bases short and J 2 bases short, with 13 bases between. The CDR3 is made up of 15 amino acids. The chain's CDR3 is CASSQKSGAGNTIYF. The CDR3, as DNA: TGCGCCAGCAGCCAAAAATCGGGTGCTGGAAACACCATATATTTT.

This sequence joins TRBV7-9 and TRBJ1-1; D may be TRBD1 (6 bases). The CDR3 loop spans 14 amino acids. Trimming stripped 4 bases from V and 3 bases from J, with 12 bases between. Looked up from germline, CDR1 is SEHNR and CDR2 is FQNEAQ (reference sequence). The CDR3 sequence: CASSSRGRDTEAFF. As DNA, the CDR3 is TGTGCCAGCAGCTCAAGGGGGAGAGACACTGAAGCTTTCTTT.

This chain joins TRBV9 and TRBJ1-2, with 7 bases aligning to TRBD1. V was clipped by 0 bases and J by 7 bases; unmatched bases: 9. The CDR3 is 15 residues long. In germline, CDR1 is SGDLS, CDR2 YYNGEE. The CDR3 spells CASSVDGRGESGYTF. The CDR3 nucleotides are TGTGCCAGCAGCGTAGATGGCAGGGGGGAGAGTGGCTACACCTTC. The full variable domain, with the rest looked up from reference TRBV9 and TRBJ1-2, is DSGVTQTPKHLITATGQRVTLRCSPRSGDLSVYWYQQSLDQGLQFLIQYYNGEERAKGNILERFSAQQFPDLHSELNLSSLELGDSALYFCASSVDGRGESGYTFGSGTRLTVV.

V and J are TRBV5-1 and TRBJ1-2; TRBD1 might be the D (6 bases). Trimming cost V 4 bases and J 6 bases, with 16 bases left between them. Germline V gene lookup returns CDR1 SGHRS and CDR2 YFSETQ. The CDR3 is 14 residues long. The CDR3 is CASSLQGKGDGYTF. DNA of the CDR3: TGCGCCAGCAGCCTGCAGGGGAAGGGTGATGGCTACACCTTC.

The chain joins TRBV10-3 to TRBJ2-6; D might be TRBD2 (7 bases). V lost 0 bases and J 4 bases, leaving 10 bases between the germline ends. CDR3 length: 16 amino acids. Germline values: CDR1 ENHRY, CDR2 SYGVKD. The CDR3 DNA sequence: TGTGCCATCAGTGAGTCGCGGGGGCCAGGGGCCAACGTCCTGACTTTC. Translation: CAISESRGPGANVLTF.

The chain links TRBV27 to TRBJ1-2; 8 positions agree with TRBD1. The CDR3 totals 13 residues. The junction had 4 bases not matched to a gene; V was cut back by 4 bases and J by 6 bases. Germline CDR1 and CDR2: MNHEY and SMNVEV (reference sequence). CDR3 loop: CASSSGQGHGYTF. In DNA form, the CDR3 reads TGTGCCAGCAGTTCCGGACAGGGACATGGCTACACCTTC.

DNA for the CDR3: TGTGCCAGCAGTTACTCGGCGGGGGAGACATACAATGAGCAGTTCTTC. It codes for CASSYSAGETYNEQFF. The chain recombines TRBV6-5 with TRBJ2-1, with 7 bases matching TRBD2. From germline, CDR1 is MNHEY and CDR2 SVGAGI. Unmatched junction bases numbered 6, after V lost 0 bases and J lost 4 bases. The CDR3 spans 16 residues.

The J gene is TRBJ1-2, the V gene TRBV6-5; TRBD1 agrees at 8 bases. The V and J ends lost 0 bases and 2 bases, in that order; junction bases with no gene match: 2. In germline, CDR1 is MNHEY, CDR2 SVGAGI. The CDR3 length is 15 residues. The CDR3 DNA reads TGTGCCAGCAGTTACTCGAGGACAGGGAACTATGGCTACACCTTC. This translates into CASSYSRTGNYGYTF.

The V call is TRBV12-5, the J call TRBJ2-1; tentative D call: TRBD1 (5 bases). This CDR3 has 14 amino acids. In germline, CDR1 is LGHNT, CDR2 FRNRAP. The V gene lost 8 bases and the J gene lost 10 bases, with 21 bases spanning the gap. The CDR3 sequence is CASSPGPWVGEQFF. The CDR3 DNA follows: TGTGCTAGTTCCCCAGGGCCATGGGTGGGGGAGCAGTTCTTC.

The gene calls are TRBV9 and TRBJ2-5, with D tentatively TRBD1 (5 bases). This CDR3 spans 13 amino acids. V lost 2 bases and J 4 bases, leaving 9 bases between the germline ends. Per germline, CDR1 SGDLS and CDR2 YYNGEE. The CDR3 protein is CASSVGLSETQYF. CDR3 in DNA: TGTGCCAGCAGCGTGGGGCTTTCAGAGACCCAGTACTTC.

J is TRBJ2-7 and V is TRBV6-1; D perhaps matches TRBD2 (5 bases). CDR3 length equals 16 residues. V was clipped by 0 bases and J by 5 bases, with 17 bases between them. CDR1 is MNHNS, CDR2 SASEGT, per germline. The chain's CDR3 is CASSEAALGLIDEQYF. The DNA of the CDR3 is TGTGCCAGCAGTGAAGCAGCACTAGGGTTAATCGACGAGCAGTACTTC.

The rearrangement links TRBV7-2 to TRBJ1-5; D might be TRBD1 (6 bases). Germline V gene sequence: CDR1 SGHTA, CDR2 FQGNSA. Trimming shortened V by 5 bases and J by 1 base, and 6 bases separated the two germline ends. This CDR3 is 13 amino acids long. In nucleotides, the CDR3 is TGTGCCAGCAGCGACAGGAGCAATCAGCCCCAGCATTTT. This gives the protein CASSDRSNQPQHF. Drawing the rest from reference TRBV7-2 and TRBJ1-5, the complete variable domain is GAGVSQSPSNKVTEKGKDVELRCDPISGHTALYWYRQSLGQGLEFLIYFQGNSAPDKSGLPSDRFSAERTGGSVSTLTIQRTQQEDSAVYLCASSDRSNQPQHFGDGTRLSIL.

Concerning this clone itself: This CDR3 is also generated by other DNA sequences in the sample. The V and J genes are TRBV5-1 and TRBJ1-1; 7 nucleotides line up with TRBD1. This CDR3 has 14 amino acids. Germline values: CDR1 SGHRS, CDR2 YFSETQ. J gave up 1 base and V 4 bases, and 4 bases lay outside the gene matches. CDR3 residues: CASSRGTENTEAFF. DNA of the CDR3: TGCGCCAGCAGCAGGGGGACAGAGAACACTGAAGCTTTCTTT.